This is a list of T cell receptor beta chains from one sample in a study of patients and donors after allogeneic stem cell transplantation. From the RT-PCR reads, TCRdb called clonotypes with MiXCR, one entry per CDR3 protein. Here the sample spans over 150,000 distinct CDR3 sequences, 41% being singletons. The sample consisted of blood, either unsorted or a sorted T cell fraction (not recorded which). These receptors came from a human donor who was either an allogeneic HSCT recipient or a stem cell or donor lymphocyte infusion donor (not recorded which). It is not recorded whose cells these are; they may come from a transplant donor. The CDR3 runs from the conserved cysteine through the conserved F or W. The D gene is left open where the match is weak. Expanded clones get a size class; other rows say once, few or many, or leave the size out.

size | J | V | D | DNA | CDR3
- | TRBJ2-1 | TRBV6-2/TRBV6-3 | - | TGTGCCAGCAGTACCCTAGGGGCGGGAAGTAGATATGAGCAGTTCTTC | CASSTLGAGSRYEQFF
few | TRBJ1-3 | TRBV29-1 | - | TGCAGCGTCAGCGTTACAGGTGCCGGAAACACCATATATTTT | CSVSVTGAGNTIYF
- | TRBJ1-6 | TRBV27 | - | TGTGCCACCGCCCGACCGACTCAGTATTCACCCCTCCACTTT | CATARPTQYSPLHF
few | TRBJ2-1 | TRBV5-1 | - | TGCGCCAGCAGCTTGGCCATAGGGGACGGCAATGAGCAGTTCTTC | CASSLAIGDGNEQFF
- | TRBJ2-3 | TRBV15 | - | TGTGCCACCAGCAGAGAAGCCTCCACAGATACGCAGTATTTT | CATSREASTDTQYF
few | TRBJ1-1 | TRBV7-2 | - | TGTGCCAGCAGCGTTGCGCGACACACTGAAGCTTTCTTT | CASSVARHTEAFF
- | TRBJ2-1 | TRBV12-3/TRBV12-4 | - | TGTGCCAGCAGTTTTTCAAGCGGTGAGCAGTTCTTC | CASSFSSGEQFF
- | TRBJ2-1 | TRBV12-3/TRBV12-4 | - | TGTGCCAGCAGAATTTACCCCAATGAGCAGTTCTTC | CASRIYPNEQFF
- | TRBJ2-1 | TRBV5-1 | - | TGCGCCAGCAGTCCTGGCTCCTACAATGAGCAGTTCTTC | CASSPGSYNEQFF
- | TRBJ2-3 | TRBV7-9 | TRBD2 | TGTGCCAGCAGCTTCGGACTAGCGGGATCAGATACGCAGTATTTT | CASSFGLAGSDTQYF
few | TRBJ1-2 | TRBV29-1 | - | TGCAGCGTTGAAGTTGAGGCATACTATGGCTACACCTTC | CSVEVEAYYGYTF
- | TRBJ2-3 | TRBV12-3/TRBV12-4 | - | TGTGCCAGCACCCCTTTAGGTGCCTTGCCAGAAAGCACAGATACGCAGTATTTT | CASTPLGALPESTDTQYF
few | TRBJ2-7 | TRBV5-1 | - | TGCGCCAGCAGCTTCTCGGGAGTGACCTACGAGCAGTACTTC | CASSFSGVTYEQYF
- | TRBJ2-1 | TRBV29-1 | - | TGCAGCGTTGGAGGGAACTACAATGAGCAGTTCTTC | CSVGGNYNEQFF
- | TRBJ2-1 | TRBV7-2 | - | TGTGCCAGCAGCTTAAATGGACTTCGCGGTGATGAGCAGTTCTTC | CASSLNGLRGDEQFF
few | TRBJ2-1 | TRBV11-2 | TRBD2 | TGTGCCAGCAGCGTAGGACTAGCTGAATACTACAATGAGCAGTTCTTC | CASSVGLAEYYNEQFF
- | TRBJ2-7 | TRBV27 | - | TGTGCCAGCAGTTTAAACGGGTACGAGCAGTACTTC | CASSLNGYEQYF
- | TRBJ2-1 | TRBV14 | - | TGTGCCAGCAGCCAAGGGTCCAATGAGCAGTTCTTC | CASSQGSNEQFF
few | TRBJ1-1 | TRBV2 | TRBD1 | TGTGCCAGCAGCGTCGGACAGGTACGACCCAGTGAAGCTTTCTTT | CASSVGQVRPSEAFF
few | TRBJ2-1 | TRBV5-1 | TRBD2 | TGCGCCAGCAGCGGCGGGAGGGCCATCTACAATGAGCAGTTCTTC | CASSGGRAIYNEQFF
- | TRBJ1-2 | TRBV11-1 | - | TGTGCCAGCAGCCCGAAGGGACAAGGGACCTTC | CASSPKGQGTF
- | TRBJ1-1 | TRBV30 | - | TGTGCCTGGAGTAGGGGGGGGCCCACTGAAGCTTTCTTT | CAWSRGGPTEAFF
- | TRBJ1-2 | TRBV12-3/TRBV12-4 | - | TGTGCCAGCAGTTCCTCAATGGCGGGTGGCTACACCTTC | CASSSSMAGGYTF
- | TRBJ1-2 | TRBV6-2/TRBV6-3 | TRBD1 | TGTGCCAGCAGTTGGACTCCGGGACAGCTTTCTGGCTACACCTTC | CASSWTPGQLSGYTF
- | TRBJ2-5 | TRBV3-1 | - | TGTGCCAGCAGCCAAAAGGGGGGATACGAGACCCAGTACTTC | CASSQKGGYETQYF
once | TRBJ2-3 | TRBV4-1 | TRBD1 | TGCGCCAGCAGCCACGGGCCAGACAGGGAGAGGACAGATACGCAGTATTTT | CASSHGPDRERTDTQYF